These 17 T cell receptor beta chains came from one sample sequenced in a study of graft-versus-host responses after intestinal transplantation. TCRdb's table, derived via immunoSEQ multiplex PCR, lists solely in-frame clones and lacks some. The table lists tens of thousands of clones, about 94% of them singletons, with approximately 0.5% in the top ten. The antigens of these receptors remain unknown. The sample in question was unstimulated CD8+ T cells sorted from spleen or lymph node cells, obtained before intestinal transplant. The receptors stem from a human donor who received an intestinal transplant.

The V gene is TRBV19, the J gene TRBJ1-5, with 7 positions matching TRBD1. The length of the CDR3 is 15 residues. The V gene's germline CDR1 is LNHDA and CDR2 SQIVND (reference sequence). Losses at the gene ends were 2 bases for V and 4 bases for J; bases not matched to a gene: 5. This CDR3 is CASSIKGQTNQPQHF. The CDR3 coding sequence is TGTGCCAGTAGTATAAAGGGACAGACAAATCAGCCCCAGCATTTT.

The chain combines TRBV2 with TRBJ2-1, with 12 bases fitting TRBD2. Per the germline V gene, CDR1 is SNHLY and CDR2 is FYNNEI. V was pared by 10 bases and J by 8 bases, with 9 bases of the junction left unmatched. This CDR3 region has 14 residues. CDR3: CATMGLAGSDEQFF. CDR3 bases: TGTGCCACTATGGGACTAGCGGGCTCTGATGAGCAGTTCTTC. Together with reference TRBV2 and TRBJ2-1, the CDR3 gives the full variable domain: EPEVTQTPSHQVTQMGQEVILRCVPISNHLYFYWYRQILGQKVEFLVSFYNNEISEKSEIFDDQFSVERPDGSNFTLKIRSTKLEDSAMYFCATMGLAGSDEQFFGPGTRLTVL.

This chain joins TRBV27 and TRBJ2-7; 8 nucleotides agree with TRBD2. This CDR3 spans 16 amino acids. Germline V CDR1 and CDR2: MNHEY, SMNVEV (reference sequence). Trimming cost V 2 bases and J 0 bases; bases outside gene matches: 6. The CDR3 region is CASSLIPGGDSYEQYF. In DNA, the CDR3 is TGTGCCAGCAGTTTAATACCGGGAGGGGACTCCTACGAGCAGTACTTC.

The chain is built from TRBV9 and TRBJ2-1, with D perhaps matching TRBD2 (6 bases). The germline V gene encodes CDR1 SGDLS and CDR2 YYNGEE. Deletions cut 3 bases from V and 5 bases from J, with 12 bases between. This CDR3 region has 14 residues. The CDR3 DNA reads TGTGCCAGCAGCGGGGGACTGTCAAACAATGAGCAGTTCTTC. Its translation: CASSGGLSNNEQFF.

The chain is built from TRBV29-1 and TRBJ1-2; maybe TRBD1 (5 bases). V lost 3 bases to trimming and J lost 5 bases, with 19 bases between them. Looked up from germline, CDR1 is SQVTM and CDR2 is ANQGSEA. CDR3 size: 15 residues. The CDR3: CSVDGTDLGDYGYTF. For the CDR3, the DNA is TGCAGCGTTGACGGGACGGACCTAGGGGATTATGGCTACACCTTC.

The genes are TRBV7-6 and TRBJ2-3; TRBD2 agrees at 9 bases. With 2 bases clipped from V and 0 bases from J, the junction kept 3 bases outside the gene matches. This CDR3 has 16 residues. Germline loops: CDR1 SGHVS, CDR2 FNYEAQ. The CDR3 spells CASSLSTSGSTDTQYF. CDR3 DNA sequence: TGTGCCAGCAGCTTAAGCACTAGCGGGAGCACAGATACGCAGTATTTT.

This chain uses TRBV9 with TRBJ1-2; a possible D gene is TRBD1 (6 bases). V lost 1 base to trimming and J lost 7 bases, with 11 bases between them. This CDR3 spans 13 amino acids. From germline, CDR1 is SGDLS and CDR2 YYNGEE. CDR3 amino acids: CASSVQTGGGYTF. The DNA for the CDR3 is TGTGCCAGCAGCGTACAGACAGGAGGTGGCTACACCTTC.

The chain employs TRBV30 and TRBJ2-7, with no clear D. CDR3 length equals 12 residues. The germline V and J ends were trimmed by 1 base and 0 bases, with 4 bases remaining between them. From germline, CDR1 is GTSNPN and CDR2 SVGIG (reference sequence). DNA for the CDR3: TGTGCCTGGAGTGGGGGCTCCTACGAGCAGTACTTC. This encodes CAWSGGSYEQYF.

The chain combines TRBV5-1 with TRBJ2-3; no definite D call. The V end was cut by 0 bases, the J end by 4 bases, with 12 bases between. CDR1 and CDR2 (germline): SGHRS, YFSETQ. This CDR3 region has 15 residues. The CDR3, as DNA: TGCGCCAGCAGCTTGGACTTCCTGGACCCAGATACGCAGTATTTT. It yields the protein CASSLDFLDPDTQYF.

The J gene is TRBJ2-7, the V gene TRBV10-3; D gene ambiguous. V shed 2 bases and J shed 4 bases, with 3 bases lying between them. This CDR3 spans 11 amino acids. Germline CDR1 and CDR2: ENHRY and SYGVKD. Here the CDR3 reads CAISEGYEQYF. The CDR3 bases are TGTGCCATCAGTGAGGGATACGAGCAGTACTTC.

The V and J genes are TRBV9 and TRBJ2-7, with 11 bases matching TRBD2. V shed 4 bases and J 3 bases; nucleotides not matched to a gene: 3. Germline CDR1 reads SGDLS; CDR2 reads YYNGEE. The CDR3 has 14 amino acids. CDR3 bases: TGTGCCAGCAGCTTGGGACTAGCGGACTACGAGCAGTACTTC. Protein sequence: CASSLGLADYEQYF.

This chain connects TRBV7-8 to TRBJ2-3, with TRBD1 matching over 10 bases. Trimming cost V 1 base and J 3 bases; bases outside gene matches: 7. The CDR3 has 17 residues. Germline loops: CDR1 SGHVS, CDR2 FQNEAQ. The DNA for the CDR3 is TGTGCCAGCAGCTTAGGCCCCGGGACAGGGGCAACAGATACGCAGTATTTT. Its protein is CASSLGPGTGATDTQYF.

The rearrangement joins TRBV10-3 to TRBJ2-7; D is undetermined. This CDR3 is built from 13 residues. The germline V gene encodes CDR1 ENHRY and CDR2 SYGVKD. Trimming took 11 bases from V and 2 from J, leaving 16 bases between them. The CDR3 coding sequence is TGTGCCGTCTTGGGGTCGTCCGCCTACGAGCAGTACTTC. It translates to CAVLGSSAYEQYF.

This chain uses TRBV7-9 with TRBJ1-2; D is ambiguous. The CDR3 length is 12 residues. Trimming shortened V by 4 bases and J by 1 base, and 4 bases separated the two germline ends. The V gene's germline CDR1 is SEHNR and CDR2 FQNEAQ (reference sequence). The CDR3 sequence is CASSSVNYGYTF. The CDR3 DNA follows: TGTGCCAGCAGCTCAGTTAACTATGGCTACACCTTC.

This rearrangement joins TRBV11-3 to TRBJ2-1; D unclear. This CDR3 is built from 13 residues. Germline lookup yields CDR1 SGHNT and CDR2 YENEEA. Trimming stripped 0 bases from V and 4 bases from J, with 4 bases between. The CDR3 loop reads CASSLETYNEQFF. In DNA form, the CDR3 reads TGTGCCAGCAGCTTAGAAACTTACAATGAGCAGTTCTTC.

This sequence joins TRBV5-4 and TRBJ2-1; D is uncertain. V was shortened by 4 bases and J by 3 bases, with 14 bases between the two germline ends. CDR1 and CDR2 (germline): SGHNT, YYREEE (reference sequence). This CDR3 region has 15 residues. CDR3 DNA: TGTGCCAGCAGCCTTCCCTGGGAACACTACAATGAGCAGTTCTTC. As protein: CASSLPWEHYNEQFF.

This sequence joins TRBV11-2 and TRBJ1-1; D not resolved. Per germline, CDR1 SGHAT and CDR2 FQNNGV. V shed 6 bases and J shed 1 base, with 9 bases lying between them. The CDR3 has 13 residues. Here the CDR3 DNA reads TGTGCCAGCAGTTCGGGCCAGAACACTGAAGCTTTCTTT. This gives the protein CASSSGQNTEAFF.